Described below is a single T cell receptor (beta chain) sequence and its context. Produced via immunoSEQ multiplex PCR; TCRdb's table is partial and in-frame only. The sample contains about 2.4 million clones, over 85% of which appear only once. This sample stems from a study of shared clonotypes between healthy human individuals. The CDR3 covers 15 residues. The sequenced material came from naive CD4+ T cells from PBMCs. Noted subset: CD45RA+ positively selected. This clonotype was sampled from a man between 18 and 35 years old in good health. Some clones in this sample may be carry-over from other donors' samples. V and J are TRBV21-1 and TRBJ1-1. TRBV21-1 is designated a pseudogene. CDR3 in amino acids: CASSKWGGLNTEAFF. In DNA, the CDR3 is TGTGCCAGCAGCAAATGGGGGGGATTGAACACTGAAGCTTTCTTT.